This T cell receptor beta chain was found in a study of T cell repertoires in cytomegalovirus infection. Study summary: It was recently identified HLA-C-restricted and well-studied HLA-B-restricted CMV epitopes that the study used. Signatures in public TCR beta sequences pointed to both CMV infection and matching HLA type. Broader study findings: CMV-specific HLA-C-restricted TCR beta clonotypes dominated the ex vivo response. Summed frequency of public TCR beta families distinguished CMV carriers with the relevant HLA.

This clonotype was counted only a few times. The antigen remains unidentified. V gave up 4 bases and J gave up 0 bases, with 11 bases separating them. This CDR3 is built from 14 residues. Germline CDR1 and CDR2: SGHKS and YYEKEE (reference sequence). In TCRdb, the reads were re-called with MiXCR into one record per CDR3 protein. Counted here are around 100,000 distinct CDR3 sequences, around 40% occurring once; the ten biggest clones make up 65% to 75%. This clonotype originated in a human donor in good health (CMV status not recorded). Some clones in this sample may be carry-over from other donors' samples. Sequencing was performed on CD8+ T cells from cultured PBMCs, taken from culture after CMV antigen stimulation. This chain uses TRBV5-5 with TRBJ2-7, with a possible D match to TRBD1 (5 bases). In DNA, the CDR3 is TGTGCCAGCAGCGCAGGGTCTCACTCCTACGAGCAGTACTTC. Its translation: CASSAGSHSYEQYF.